These T cell receptor beta chains were read from a single sample in a study of cytomegalovirus exposure and HLA in healthy donors. Generated by immunoSEQ multiplex PCR, the TCRdb table keeps only in-frame clones and is missing some. Of fewer than 150,000 clones in the sample, 55% to 80% were seen once. The material sequenced was PBMCs. These receptors were taken from a human donor in good health. CDR3s include the opening cysteine and the closing phenylalanine or tryptophan. D genes are given only for firm matches. Clone sizes are given selectively: once, few, many, or a class where the clone is expanded.

V gene,clone size,J gene,D gene,CDR3 protein,CDR3 DNA
TRBV27,.,TRBJ1-1,.,CASSWAGSTEAFF,TGTGCCAGCAGTTGGGCGGGGAGCACTGAAGCTTTCTTT
TRBV7-9,.,TRBJ2-5,TRBD2,CASSHSGGKETQYF,TGTGCCAGCAGCCATAGCGGGGGTAAAGAGACCCAGTACTTC
TRBV10-1,.,TRBJ2-1,TRBD1,CASSEGTGISYNEQFF,TGCGCCAGCAGTGAGGGGACAGGGATCTCCTACAATGAGCAGTTCTTC
TRBV5-1,.,TRBJ2-7,TRBD1,CASSSGTGGLYEQYF,TGCGCCAGCAGCTCCGGGACAGGGGGCCTCTACGAGCAGTACTTC
TRBV9,few,TRBJ2-3,TRBD2,CASSVQAGGPTDTQYF,TGTGCCAGCAGCGTACAAGCGGGGGGGCCCACAGATACGCAGTATTTT
TRBV6-1,.,TRBJ2-3,TRBD2,CAILADFTDTQYF,TGTGCCATCCTAGCGGACTTCACAGATACGCAGTATTTT
TRBV11-1,.,TRBJ2-7,TRBD1,CASSIHRGYEQYF,TGTGCCAGCAGCATCCACAGGGGGTACGAGCAGTACTTC
TRBV5-6,.,TRBJ1-6,TRBD1,CASSSTGQGSPLHF,TGTGCCAGCAGCTCAACGGGACAGGGGTCACCCCTCCACTTT
TRBV4-1,once,TRBJ2-1,.,CASSQDHNEQFF,TGCGCCAGCAGCCAAGATCATAATGAGCAGTTCTTC
TRBV29-1,.,TRBJ2-1,TRBD2,CSVVGGGPSYNEQFF,TGCAGCGTTGTCGGCGGGGGGCCCTCCTACAATGAGCAGTTCTTC
TRBV5-6,.,TRBJ2-3,TRBD2,CASSWTTSGRSTDTQYF,TGTGCCAGCAGCTGGACGACTAGCGGGAGATCCACAGATACGCAGTATTTT
TRBV4-1,.,TRBJ1-1,.,CASSQAPGGATEAFF,TGCGCCAGCAGCCAAGCCCCTGGGGGGGCCACTGAAGCTTTCTTT
TRBV11-1,.,TRBJ2-5,TRBD2,CASRTGLATETQYF,TGTGCCAGCAGAACGGGACTAGCTACCGAGACCCAGTACTTC
TRBV6-1,.,TRBJ1-5,TRBD1,CASSGQGGQPQHF,TGTGCCAGCAGTGGACAGGGCGGTCAGCCCCAGCATTTT
TRBV9,.,TRBJ1-6,.,CASSVEQSNSPLHF,TGTGCCAGCAGCGTAGAACAGTCCAATTCACCCCTCCACTTT
TRBV2,.,TRBJ1-2,.,CASSEQGRGDGYTF,TGTGCCAGCAGTGAACAGGGTAGAGGTGATGGCTACACCTTC
TRBV6-6,.,TRBJ2-7,TRBD1,CASSIPGQGTYEQYF,TGTGCCAGCAGTATACCGGGACAGGGCACCTACGAGCAGTACTTC
TRBV6-1,.,TRBJ2-1,TRBD2,CASSDWTSLEQFF,TGTGCCAGCAGTGATTGGACTAGCCTTGAGCAGTTCTTC
TRBV28,.,TRBJ2-1,.,CASSLDSSYNEQFF,TGTGCCAGCAGTTTAGATAGCTCCTACAATGAGCAGTTCTTC
TRBV6-5,.,TRBJ1-5,.,CASSLGQTYPQHF,TGTGCCAGCAGTCTTGGACAGACATATCCCCAGCATTTT
TRBV11-1,.,TRBJ2-3,.,CASSLGGADTQYF,TGTGCCAGCAGCTTAGGAGGAGCTGATACGCAGTATTTT
TRBV28,.,TRBJ2-7,.,CASSPFLGGASYEQYF,TGTGCCAGCAGTCCGTTTTTGGGCGGGGCTTCCTACGAGCAGTACTTC
TRBV5-4,few,TRBJ2-1,.,CASSTEIGSYNEQFF,TGTGCCAGCAGTACGGAGATCGGTTCCTACAATGAGCAGTTCTTC
TRBV6-5,.,TRBJ1-4,.,CASSLTATNEKLFF,TGTGCCAGCAGTTTGACAGCAACTAATGAAAAACTGTTTTTT
TRBV19,.,TRBJ1-5,.,CASWPATRTRDQPQHF,TGTGCCAGTTGGCCGGCCACTAGAACAAGGGATCAGCCCCAGCATTTT
TRBV5-1,.,TRBJ2-4,.,CASSSGLESDIQYF,TGCGCCAGCAGCTCGGGACTGGAATCCGACATTCAGTACTTC
TRBV21-1,.,TRBJ1-5,.,CASSSALQANQPQHF,TGTGCCAGCAGCTCCGCGTTACAGGCTAATCAGCCCCAGCATTTT
TRBV11-3,.,TRBJ2-7,.,CASSLADEQYF,TGTGCCAGCAGCTTAGCTGACGAGCAGTACTTC
TRBV6-1,.,TRBJ1-3,TRBD1,CASRDRVQAGNTIYF,TGTGCCAGCAGGGACAGGGTTCAGGCTGGAAACACCATATATTTT
TRBV9,.,TRBJ1-2,.,CASSPLLQAPANYGYTF,TGTGCCAGCAGCCCACTCCTACAGGCTCCAGCTAACTATGGCTACACCTTC
TRBV5-8,.,TRBJ1-5,TRBD1,CASSLRTGMEPQHF,TGTGCCAGCAGCTTGAGGACAGGGATGGAGCCCCAGCATTTT
TRBV28,.,TRBJ1-6,.,CASSSGNSPLHF,TGTGCCAGCAGTTCAGGGAATTCACCCCTCCACTTT
TRBV5-1,.,TRBJ2-3,TRBD1,CASSLSDRVSDTQYF,TGCGCCAGCAGCTTGTCGGACAGGGTCTCTGATACGCAGTATTTT
TRBV7-6,.,TRBJ2-1,.,CASSLAGDHNEQFF,TGTGCCAGCAGCTTAGCGGGAGATCACAATGAGCAGTTCTTC
TRBV13,.,TRBJ1-2,.,CASRTAGNYGYTF,TGTGCCAGCAGGACGGCGGGGAACTATGGCTACACCTTC
TRBV27,.,TRBJ1-2,TRBD1,CASSFDDRGVGGYTF,TGTGCCAGCAGTTTCGATGACAGGGGAGTTGGTGGCTACACCTTC
TRBV2,.,TRBJ2-7,.,CASRGGDEQYF,TGTGCCAGCAGAGGGGGTGACGAGCAGTACTTC
TRBV28,.,TRBJ2-5,TRBD1,CASSFPDRGGTQYF,TGTGCCAGCAGTTTTCCCGACAGGGGCGGGACCCAGTACTTC
TRBV6-6,.,TRBJ2-2,TRBD1,CASSYYGQGDTGELFF,TGTGCCAGCAGTTACTACGGACAGGGGGACACCGGGGAGCTGTTTTTT
TRBV2,.,TRBJ2-3,TRBD2,CASLGGPGGPSADTQYF,TGTGCCAGCTTAGGAGGCCCGGGGGGACCCTCCGCGGATACGCAGTATTTT
TRBV27,.,TRBJ1-2,TRBD1,CASTGQGGIGGYTF,TGTGCCAGCACCGGACAGGGTGGTATTGGGGGCTACACCTTC
TRBV11-3,once,TRBJ2-3,.,CASSLMRDTQYF,TGTGCCAGCAGCTTAATGAGGGATACGCAGTATTTT
TRBV5-5,once,TRBJ1-5,.,CASSLAIPLGNQPQHF,TGTGCCAGCAGCCTTGCTATACCTTTGGGCAATCAGCCCCAGCATTTT
TRBV29-1,.,TRBJ2-5,TRBD2,CSVLAGGYETQYF,TGCAGCGTACTAGCGGGAGGTTATGAGACCCAGTACTTC
TRBV4-1,.,TRBJ2-2,.,CASRQENTGELFF,TGCGCCAGCCGACAGGAGAACACCGGGGAGCTGTTTTTT
TRBV13,.,TRBJ2-3,TRBD2,CASSLGLLTDTQYF,TGTGCCAGCAGCCTGGGACTACTCACAGATACGCAGTATTTT
TRBV27,.,TRBJ2-1,TRBD2,CASSSLGTSGGYNEQFF,TGTGCCAGCAGTTCCCTAGGGACTAGCGGGGGTTACAATGAGCAGTTCTTC
TRBV9,few,TRBJ2-1,.,CASSVGGSYNEQFF,TGTGCCAGCAGCGTGGGAGGCTCCTACAATGAGCAGTTCTTC
TRBV7-3,once,TRBJ1-5,.,CASSLGANQPQHF,TGTGCCAGCAGCTTAGGGGCAAATCAGCCCCAGCATTTT
TRBV11-2,.,TRBJ2-7,TRBD1,CASSLVRGFGEQYF,TGTGCCAGCAGCTTAGTCAGGGGGTTTGGCGAGCAGTACTTC
TRBV20-1,.,TRBJ1-1,.,CSALTNTEAFF,TGCAGTGCACTAACGAACACTGAAGCTTTCTTT
TRBV7-9,.,TRBJ1-1,.,CASSFSASLAEAFF,TGTGCCAGCAGCTTTAGCGCAAGTCTCGCTGAAGCTTTCTTT
TRBV30,.,TRBJ1-5,.,CAWMRGFNQPQHF,TGTGCCTGGATGAGGGGGTTCAATCAGCCCCAGCATTTT
TRBV11-2,.,TRBJ1-2,.,CASSLDPGTQGYTF,TGTGCCAGCAGCTTAGATCCGGGGACACAAGGCTACACCTTC
TRBV4-1,.,TRBJ2-4,TRBD2,CASSQVRGTSGTAKNIQYF,TGCGCCAGCAGCCAAGTGAGAGGGACTAGCGGAACAGCCAAAAACATTCAGTACTTC
TRBV27,.,TRBJ1-1,.,CASSLSRTGSTEAFF,TGTGCCAGCAGTCTCTCTCGGACCGGGAGCACTGAAGCTTTCTTT
TRBV6-6,.,TRBJ2-5,.,CASTYPGGKETQYF,TGTGCCAGCACCTACCCAGGGGGGAAAGAGACCCAGTACTTC
TRBV7-9,.,TRBJ2-7,TRBD2,CASWGGGETYEQYF,TGTGCCAGCTGGGGGGGTGGGGAAACCTACGAGCAGTACTTC